The 11 T cell receptor beta chains below all came from one sample that was sequenced in a study of cytomegalovirus exposure and HLA in healthy donors. A multiplex PCR was run with 60 Vbeta primers and 13 Jbeta primers. TCRdb keeps only in-frame clones here, not all; method: immunoSEQ multiplex PCR. The sample lists around 100,000 clones; 74% were seen once. Sequenced material: PBMCs. The receptors stem from a man in his fifties or sixties in good health and CMV-seropositive.

This clone was observed once. The J gene is TRBJ1-4, the V gene TRBV5-4, with D tentatively TRBD1 (5 bases). Germline CDR1 and CDR2: SGHNT and YYREEE (reference sequence). This CDR3 has 19 amino acids. With 0 bases removed from V and 0 bases from J, the gap between germline ends came to 18 bases. CDR3 residues: CASSLGPGFRIPTNEKLFF. The CDR3 coding sequence is TGTGCCAGCAGCTTGGGCCCAGGGTTCAGGATCCCAACTAATGAAAAACTGTTTTTT.

V and J are TRBV7-2 and TRBJ2-7; 8 bases line up with TRBD2. In germline, CDR1 is SGHTA, CDR2 FQGNSA. Trimming removed 6 bases from V and 2 bases from J; junction bases left unmatched: 9. The CDR3 consists of 15 residues. The CDR3, as DNA: TGTGCCAGCAGTTTGGTGCCGGGACTAGCCTACGAGCAGTACTTC. It encodes CASSLVPGLAYEQYF.

V gene TRBV6-1 combines with J gene TRBJ2-5; possible D gene TRBD1, 5 bases. The J call may be faulty, since TRBJ2-7 better matches the DNA end. Germline V lookup: CDR1 MNHNS, CDR2 SASEGT. The CDR3 contains 16 residues. CDR3 region: CASSEGVDSRYYEQYF. As DNA, the CDR3 is TGTGCCAGCAGTGAAGGGGTCGACAGCCGGTACTACGAGCAGTACTTC.

This clone was picked up a small number of times. The J gene is TRBJ2-7, the V gene TRBV28; tentatively, D is TRBD1 (6 bases). This CDR3 comprises 13 residues. Germline-derived CDR1 and CDR2 are MDHEN and SYDVKM. Trimming shortened V by 3 bases and J by 9 bases, and 15 bases separated the two germline ends. CDR3 sequence reads: CASSLPGELRQYF. The CDR3, as DNA: TGTGCCAGCAGTTTGCCAGGGGAATTAAGGCAGTACTTC.

This clone was recorded a few times. The chain links TRBV5-1 to TRBJ2-1, with D possibly matching TRBD2 (5 bases). Per the germline V gene, CDR1 is SGHRS and CDR2 is YFSETQ. The CDR3 contains 16 residues. V shed 3 bases and J shed 9 bases, with 22 bases lying between them. The chain's CDR3 is CASSWGSAASEGEQFF. DNA for the CDR3: TGCGCCAGCAGCTGGGGTAGTGCCGCATCAGAGGGTGAGCAGTTCTTC.

This clone was counted only a few times. The chain uses TRBV4-2 and TRBJ1-3; 7 bases map to TRBD1. The V gene's germline CDR1 is LGHNA and CDR2 YNFKEQ. This CDR3 is built from 16 residues. J lost 0 bases, V lost 3 bases, and 5 bases had no gene match. CDR3 in amino acids: CASSQRTGSSGNTIYF. In DNA, the CDR3 is TGTGCCAGCAGCCAGAGGACAGGTTCCTCTGGAAACACCATATATTTT.

The chain has TRBV15 and TRBJ2-1; the D gene is possibly TRBD1 (6 bases). V lost 3 bases and J 1 base, leaving 10 bases between the germline ends. Germline V gene lookup returns CDR1 LNHNV and CDR2 YYDKDF (reference sequence). This CDR3 has 15 residues. CDR3 DNA: TGTGCCACCAGCAGTGATGGACAGTCCTACAATGAGCAGTTCTTC. This gives the protein CATSSDGQSYNEQFF.

This clone has just a few counts. The DNA for the CDR3 is TGTGCCAGCTCACCTCAGACAGTTAATTTTCCCCTCTCCTACGAGCAGTACTTC. This translates into CASSPQTVNFPLSYEQYF. V gene TRBV18 combines with J gene TRBJ2-7, with a tentative D call TRBD1 (5 bases). This CDR3 has 18 amino acids. The germline V gene has CDR1 KGHSH and CDR2 LQKENI. Trimming cost V 3 bases and J 0 bases, with 21 bases left between them. Drawing the rest from reference TRBV18 and TRBJ2-7, the complete variable domain is NAGVMQNPRHLVRRRGQEARLRCSPMKGHSHVYWYRQLPEEGLKFMVYLQKENIIDESGMPKERFSAEFPKEGPSILRIQQVVRGDSAAYFCASSPQTVNFPLSYEQYFGPGTRLTVT.

The chain employs TRBV25-1 and TRBJ1-1, with D possibly TRBD1 on 5 matching bases. Trimming pared 3 bases from V and 4 bases from J, leaving 12 bases between. Per germline, CDR1 MGHDK and CDR2 SYGVNS. This CDR3 has 14 amino acids. In DNA, the CDR3 is TGTGCCAGCAGTGATCAGGGTGTTACCACTGAAGCTTTCTTT. Protein sequence: CASSDQGVTTEAFF.

The chain joins TRBV19 to TRBJ2-1, with TRBD2 matching 9 bases. The CDR3 is 14 amino acids. Trimming took 9 bases from V and 7 from J; bases not matched to a gene: 10. Germline V gene data show CDR1 as LNHDA and CDR2 as SQIVND (reference sequence). The CDR3 nucleotides are TGTGCCAGCAAGGGCGGGAGGGCCAGAAATGAGCAGTTCTTC. As protein: CASKGGRARNEQFF.

This sequence joins TRBV19 and TRBJ2-3, with D unresolved. V lost 6 bases and J lost 4, with 5 bases in between. This CDR3 has 11 residues. CDR1 is LNHDA, CDR2 SQIVND, per germline (reference sequence). CDR3 loop: CASSHADTQYF. CDR3 nucleotide sequence: TGTGCCAGTAGCCATGCAGATACGCAGTATTTT. Full variable domain (remainder filled in from reference TRBV19 and TRBJ2-3): DGGITQSPKYLFRKEGQNVTLSCEQNLNHDAMYWYRQDPGQGLRLIYYSQIVNDFQKGDIAEGYSVSREKKESFPLTVTSAQKNPTAFYLCASSHADTQYFGPGTRLTVL.